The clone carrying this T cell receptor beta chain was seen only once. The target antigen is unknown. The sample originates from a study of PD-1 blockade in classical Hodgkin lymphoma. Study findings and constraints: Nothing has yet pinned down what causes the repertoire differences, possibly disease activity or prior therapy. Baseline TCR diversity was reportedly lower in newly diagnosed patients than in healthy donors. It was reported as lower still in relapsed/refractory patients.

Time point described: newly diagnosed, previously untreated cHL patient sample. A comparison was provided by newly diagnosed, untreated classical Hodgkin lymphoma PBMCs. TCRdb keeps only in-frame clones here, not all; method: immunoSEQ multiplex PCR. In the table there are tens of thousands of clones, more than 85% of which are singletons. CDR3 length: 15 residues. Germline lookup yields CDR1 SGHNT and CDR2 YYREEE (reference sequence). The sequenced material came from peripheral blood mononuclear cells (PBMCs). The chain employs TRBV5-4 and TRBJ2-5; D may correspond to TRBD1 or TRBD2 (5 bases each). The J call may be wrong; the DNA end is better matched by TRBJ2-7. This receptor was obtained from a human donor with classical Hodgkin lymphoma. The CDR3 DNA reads TGTGCCAGCAGCTCCGGGACGGGAACGAACTACGAGCAGTACTTC. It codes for CASSSGTGTNYEQYF.